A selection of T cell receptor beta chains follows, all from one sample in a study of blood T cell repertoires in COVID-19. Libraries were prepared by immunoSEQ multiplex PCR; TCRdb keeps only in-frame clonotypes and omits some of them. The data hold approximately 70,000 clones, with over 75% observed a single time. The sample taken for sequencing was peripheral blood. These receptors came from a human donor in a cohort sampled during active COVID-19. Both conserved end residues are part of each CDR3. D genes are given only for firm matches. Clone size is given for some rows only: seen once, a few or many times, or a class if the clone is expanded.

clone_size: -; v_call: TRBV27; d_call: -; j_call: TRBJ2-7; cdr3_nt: TGTGCCAGCAGTTTTACGGGGGGCAACGAGCAGTACTTC; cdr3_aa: CASSFTGGNEQYF
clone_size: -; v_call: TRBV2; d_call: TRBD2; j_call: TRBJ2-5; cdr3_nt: TGTGCCAGCGGGACTAGCGGGAGATCGGAGACCCAGTACTTC; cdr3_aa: CASGTSGRSETQYF
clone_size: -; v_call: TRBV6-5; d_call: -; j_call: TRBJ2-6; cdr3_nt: TGTGCCAGCAGTTACTCGAAGCCCGGGGCCAACGTCCTGACTTTC; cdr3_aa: CASSYSKPGANVLTF
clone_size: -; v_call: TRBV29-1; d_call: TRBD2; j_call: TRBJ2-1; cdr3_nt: TGCAGCGTTGCGGGGACTAGCGGACTGTACAATGAGCAGTTCTTC; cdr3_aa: CSVAGTSGLYNEQFF
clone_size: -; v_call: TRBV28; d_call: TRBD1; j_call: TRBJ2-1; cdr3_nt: TGTGCCAGCAGTCCTCCGGGACAGGGACACAATGAGCAGTTCTTC; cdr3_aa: CASSPPGQGHNEQFF
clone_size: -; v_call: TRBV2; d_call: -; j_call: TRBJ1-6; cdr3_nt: TGTGCCAGCACAGGCTACAGTAGCTCCTATAATTCACCCCTCCACTTT; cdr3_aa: CASTGYSSSYNSPLHF
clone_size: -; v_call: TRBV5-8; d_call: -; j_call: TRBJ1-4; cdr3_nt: TGTGCCAGCAGCTTCACAGGGACTAATGAAAAACTGTTTTTT; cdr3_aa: CASSFTGTNEKLFF
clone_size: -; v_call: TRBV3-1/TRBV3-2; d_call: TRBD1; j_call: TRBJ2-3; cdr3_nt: TGTGCCAGCAGCCAAGATACCCAGGGGGCGTCCACAGATACGCAGTATTTT; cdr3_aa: CASSQDTQGASTDTQYF
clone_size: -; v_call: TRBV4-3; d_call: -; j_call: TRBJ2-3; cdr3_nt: TGCGCCAGCAGCCAAAAAACCGGGGATACGCAGTATTTT; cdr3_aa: CASSQKTGDTQYF
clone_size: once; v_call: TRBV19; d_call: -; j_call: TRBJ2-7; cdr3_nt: TGTGCCAGTAGTAACACCCAGGGCTACGAGCAGTACTTC; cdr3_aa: CASSNTQGYEQYF
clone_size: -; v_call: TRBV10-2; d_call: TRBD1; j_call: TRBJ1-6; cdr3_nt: TGCGCCAGCAGGGCCGGCGGGCAGGGGGATTCACCCCTCCACTTT; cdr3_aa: CASRAGGQGDSPLHF
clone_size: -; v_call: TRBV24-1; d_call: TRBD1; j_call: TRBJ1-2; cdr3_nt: TGTGCCACCAGTAAGGACAGGACCTATGGCTACACCTTC; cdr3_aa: CATSKDRTYGYTF
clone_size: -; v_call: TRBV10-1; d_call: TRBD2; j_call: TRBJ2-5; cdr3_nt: TGCGCCAGCTCTAGCGGGAGTGCTCAAGAGACCCAGTACTTC; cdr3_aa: CASSSGSAQETQYF
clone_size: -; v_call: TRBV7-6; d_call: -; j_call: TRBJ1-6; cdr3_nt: TGTGCCAGCAGCTTAGATGCCCAGTATAATTCACCCCTCCACTTT; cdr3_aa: CASSLDAQYNSPLHF
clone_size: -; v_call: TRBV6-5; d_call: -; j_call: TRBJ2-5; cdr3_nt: TGTGCCAGCAGCCCCCGAGATACTGGGGGGAGGACCCAGTACTTC; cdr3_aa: CASSPRDTGGRTQYF
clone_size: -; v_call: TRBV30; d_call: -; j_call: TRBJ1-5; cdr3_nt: TGTGCCTGGAGTCCGGGGGGCAATCAGCCCCAGCATTTT; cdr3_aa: CAWSPGGNQPQHF
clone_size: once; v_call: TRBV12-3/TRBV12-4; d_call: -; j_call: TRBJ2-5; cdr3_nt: TGTGCCAGCAGCCCCCGGTTCCAAGAGACCCAGTACTTC; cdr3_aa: CASSPRFQETQYF
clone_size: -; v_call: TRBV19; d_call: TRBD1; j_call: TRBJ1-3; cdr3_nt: TGTGCCAGTGCAAAAACATGGGACAGCGCTGGAAACACCATATATTTT; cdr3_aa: CASAKTWDSAGNTIYF
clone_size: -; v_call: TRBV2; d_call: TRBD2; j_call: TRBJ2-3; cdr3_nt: TGTGCCAGCAGTTTATTGACTAGCGGGCCCGATACGCAGTATTTT; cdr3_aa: CASSLLTSGPDTQYF
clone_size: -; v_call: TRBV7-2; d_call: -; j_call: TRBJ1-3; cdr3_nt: TGTGCCAGCAGCCCGAACAGCGGGGACACCATATATTTT; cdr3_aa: CASSPNSGDTIYF
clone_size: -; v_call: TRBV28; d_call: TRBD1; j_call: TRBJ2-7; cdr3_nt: TGTGCCAGCAGGGACAGGGGACCATCCTACGAGCAGTACTTC; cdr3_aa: CASRDRGPSYEQYF
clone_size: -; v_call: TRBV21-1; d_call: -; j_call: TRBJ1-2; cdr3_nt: TGTGCCAGCAGCAAAGCGCTTTATACGGGGTTCTACTATGGCTACACCTTC; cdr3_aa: CASSKALYTGFYYGYTF
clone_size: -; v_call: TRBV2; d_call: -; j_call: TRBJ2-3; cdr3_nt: TGTGCCAGCAGTGCGGCTAGCGAGCGAGATACGCAGTATTTT; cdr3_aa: CASSAASERDTQYF
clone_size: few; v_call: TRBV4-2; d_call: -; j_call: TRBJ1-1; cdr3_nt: TGTGCCAGCAGCCCCTCGGCGGCCTCGGGCACTGAAGCTTTCTTT; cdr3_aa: CASSPSAASGTEAFF
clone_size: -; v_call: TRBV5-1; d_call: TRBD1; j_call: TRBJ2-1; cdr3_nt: TGCGCCAGCAGCTACGGGACAGACAATGAGCAGTTCTTC; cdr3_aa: CASSYGTDNEQFF
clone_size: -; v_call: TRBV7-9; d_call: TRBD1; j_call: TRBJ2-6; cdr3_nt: TGTGCCAGCAGCCTGCCGGGACAGGGGGCTTCTGGGGCCAACGTCCTGACTTTC; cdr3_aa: CASSLPGQGASGANVLTF
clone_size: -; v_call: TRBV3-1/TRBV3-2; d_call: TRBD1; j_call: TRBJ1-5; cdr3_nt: TGTGCCAGCAGCCAAGGGAGGGGGCTGCAGCCCCAGCATTTT; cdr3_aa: CASSQGRGLQPQHF
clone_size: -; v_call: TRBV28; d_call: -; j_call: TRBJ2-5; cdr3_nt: TGTGCCAGCACAGACCGGGGAGAAGAGACCCAGTACTTC; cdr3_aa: CASTDRGEETQYF
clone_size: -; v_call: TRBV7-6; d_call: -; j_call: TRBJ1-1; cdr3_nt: TGTGCCAGCAGCGAAACCTCAACAGGGACCACTGAAGCTTTCTTT; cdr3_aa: CASSETSTGTTEAFF
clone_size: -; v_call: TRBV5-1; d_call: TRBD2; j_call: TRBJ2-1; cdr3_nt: TGCGCCAGCAGCTTGGCAGCGACTAGCGGGTTCAATGAGCAGTTCTTC; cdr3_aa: CASSLAATSGFNEQFF
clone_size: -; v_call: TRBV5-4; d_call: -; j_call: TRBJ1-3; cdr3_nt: TGTGCCAGCAGCCGGGTGGGTGGAAACACCATATATTTT; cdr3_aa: CASSRVGGNTIYF
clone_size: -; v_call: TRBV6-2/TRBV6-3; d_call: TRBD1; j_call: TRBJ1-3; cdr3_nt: TGTGCCAGCAGCAAGACAGGGATGTCTGGAAACACCATATATTTT; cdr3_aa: CASSKTGMSGNTIYF
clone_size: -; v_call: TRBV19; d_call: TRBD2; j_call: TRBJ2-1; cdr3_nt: TGTGCCAGTACTCAATTCGGGACTAGCGGGGGGACCTCCTACAATGAGCAGTTCTTC; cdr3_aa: CASTQFGTSGGTSYNEQFF
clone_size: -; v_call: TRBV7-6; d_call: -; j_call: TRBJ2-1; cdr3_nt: TGTGCCAGCAGCTTAGTCGGAGGAGAGCAGTTCTTC; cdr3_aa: CASSLVGGEQFF
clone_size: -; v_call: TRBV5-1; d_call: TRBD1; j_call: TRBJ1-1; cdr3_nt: TGCGCCAGCAGCCAAGACAGGGTTATGAACACTGAAGCTTTCTTT; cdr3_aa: CASSQDRVMNTEAFF
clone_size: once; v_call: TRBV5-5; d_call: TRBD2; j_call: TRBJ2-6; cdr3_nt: TGTGCCAGCAGCCTGACTAGCGGGAGTACAACTGGGGCCAACGTCCTGACTTTC; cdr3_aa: CASSLTSGSTTGANVLTF